Listed here is a single T cell receptor beta chain. No antigen is known for it. This entry is derived from a study of cytomegalovirus exposure and HLA in healthy donors. The study's findings and limits: In all likelihood, a cluster of highly shared sequence variants was a sequencing artifact. Reported performance of the classifier showed diagnosis of cytomegalovirus status with high specificity and sensitivity. Data from an earlier analysis indicated that most TCR beta V segments were productive either about 90% or about 30% of the time. Within a later analysis, the majority of CMV-associated TCR beta chains appeared HLA-restricted.

Germline V gene data show CDR1 as SEHNR and CDR2 as FQNEAQ (reference sequence). V gave up 5 bases and J gave up 4 bases, with 11 bases separating them. The CDR3 contains 13 residues. Primers: 60 Vbeta forward and 13 Jbeta reverse. Produced via immunoSEQ multiplex PCR; TCRdb's table is partial and in-frame only. The sample table sets out 150,000 to 200,000 clones. The sample comprised PBMCs. The chain combines TRBV7-9 with TRBJ1-2; D might be TRBD1 (6 bases). The TCR originated in an older woman in good health and CMV-seronegative. The CDR3: CASSPGQGYGYTF. CDR3 coding DNA: TGTGCCAGCAGCCCGGGACAAGGCTATGGCTACACCTTC.